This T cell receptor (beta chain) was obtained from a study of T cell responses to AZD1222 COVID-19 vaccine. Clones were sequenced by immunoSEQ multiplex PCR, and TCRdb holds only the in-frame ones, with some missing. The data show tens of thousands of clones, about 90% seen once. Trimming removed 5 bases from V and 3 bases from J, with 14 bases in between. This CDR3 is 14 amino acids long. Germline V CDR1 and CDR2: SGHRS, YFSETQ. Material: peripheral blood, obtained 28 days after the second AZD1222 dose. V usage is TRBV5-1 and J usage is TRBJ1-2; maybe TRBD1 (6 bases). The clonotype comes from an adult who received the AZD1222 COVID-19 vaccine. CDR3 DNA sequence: TGCGCCAGCAGTGGGGGGCGGAGTGACTATGGCTACACCTTC. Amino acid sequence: CASSGGRSDYGYTF.